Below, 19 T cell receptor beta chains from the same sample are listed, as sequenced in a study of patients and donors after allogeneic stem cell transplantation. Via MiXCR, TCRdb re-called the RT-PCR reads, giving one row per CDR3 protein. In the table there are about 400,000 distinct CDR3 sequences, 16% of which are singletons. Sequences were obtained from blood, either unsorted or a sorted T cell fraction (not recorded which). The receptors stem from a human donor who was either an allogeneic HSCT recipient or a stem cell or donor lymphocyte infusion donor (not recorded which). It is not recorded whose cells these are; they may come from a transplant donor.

The CDR3 reads CASSLGRGREKLFF. For the CDR3, the DNA is TGTGCCAGCAGCTTAGGCAGGGGTCGGGAAAAACTGTTTTTT. The V gene is TRBV11-2, the J gene TRBJ1-4; weak D call: TRBD1 (6 bases). V dropped 1 base and J dropped 8 bases, with 11 bases sitting between them. CDR1 is SGHAT and CDR2 is FQNNGV in the germline V gene. The length of the CDR3 is 14 residues.

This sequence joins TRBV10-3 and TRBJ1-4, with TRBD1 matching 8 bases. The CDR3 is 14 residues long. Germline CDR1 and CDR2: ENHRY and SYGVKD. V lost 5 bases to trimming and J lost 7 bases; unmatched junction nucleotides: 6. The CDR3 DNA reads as TGTGCCATCAGTTCGACAGGGGCGGGTGAAAAACTGTTTTTT. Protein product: CAISSTGAGEKLFF.

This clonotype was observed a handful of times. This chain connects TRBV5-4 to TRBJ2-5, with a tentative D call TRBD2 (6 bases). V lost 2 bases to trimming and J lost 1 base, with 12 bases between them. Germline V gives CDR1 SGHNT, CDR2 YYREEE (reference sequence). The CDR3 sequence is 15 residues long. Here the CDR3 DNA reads TGTGCCAGCAGCTTTTTCGGGGGACTCCAAGAGACCCAGTACTTC. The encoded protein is CASSFFGGLQETQYF.

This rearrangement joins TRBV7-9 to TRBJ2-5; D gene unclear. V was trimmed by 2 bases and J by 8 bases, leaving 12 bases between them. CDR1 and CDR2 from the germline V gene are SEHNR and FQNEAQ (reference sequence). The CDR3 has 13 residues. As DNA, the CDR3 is TGTGCCAGCAGCTTAAGATCGCCAGGTACCCAGTACTTC. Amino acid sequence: CASSLRSPGTQYF.

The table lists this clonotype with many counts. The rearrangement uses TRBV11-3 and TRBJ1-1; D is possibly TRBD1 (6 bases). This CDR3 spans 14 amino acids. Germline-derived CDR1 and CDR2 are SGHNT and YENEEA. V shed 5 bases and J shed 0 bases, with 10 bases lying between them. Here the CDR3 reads CASSLQGMNTEAFF. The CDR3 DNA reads TGTGCCAGCAGCCTACAGGGTATGAACACTGAAGCTTTCTTT.

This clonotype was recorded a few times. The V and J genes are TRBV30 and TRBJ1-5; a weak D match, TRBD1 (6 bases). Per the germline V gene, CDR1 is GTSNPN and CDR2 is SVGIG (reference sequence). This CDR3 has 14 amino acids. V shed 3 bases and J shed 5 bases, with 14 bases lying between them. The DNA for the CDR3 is TGTGCCTGGAGCCACAACAGGGAGGATCAGCCCCAGCATTTT. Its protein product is CAWSHNREDQPQHF.

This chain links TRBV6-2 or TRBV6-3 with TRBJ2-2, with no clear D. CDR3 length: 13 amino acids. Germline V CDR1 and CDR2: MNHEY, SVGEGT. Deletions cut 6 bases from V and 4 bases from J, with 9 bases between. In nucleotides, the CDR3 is TGTGCCAGCAGCAAAACAGCCACCGGGGAGCTGTTTTTT. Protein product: CASSKTATGELFF.

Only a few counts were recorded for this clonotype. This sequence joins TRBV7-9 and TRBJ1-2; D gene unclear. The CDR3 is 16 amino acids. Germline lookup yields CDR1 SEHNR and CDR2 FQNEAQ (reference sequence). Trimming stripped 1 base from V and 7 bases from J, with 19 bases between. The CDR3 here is CASSLVNTLGGSGYTF. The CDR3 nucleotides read TGTGCCAGCAGCTTAGTGAACACCCTAGGAGGTTCTGGCTACACCTTC.

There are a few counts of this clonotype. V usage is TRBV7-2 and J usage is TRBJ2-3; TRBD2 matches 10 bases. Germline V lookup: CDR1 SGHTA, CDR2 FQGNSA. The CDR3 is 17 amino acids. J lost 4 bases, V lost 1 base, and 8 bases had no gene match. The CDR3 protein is CASSLDQRGGGSDTQYF. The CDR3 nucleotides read TGTGCCAGCAGCTTAGATCAGCGGGGGGGCGGATCAGATACGCAGTATTTT.

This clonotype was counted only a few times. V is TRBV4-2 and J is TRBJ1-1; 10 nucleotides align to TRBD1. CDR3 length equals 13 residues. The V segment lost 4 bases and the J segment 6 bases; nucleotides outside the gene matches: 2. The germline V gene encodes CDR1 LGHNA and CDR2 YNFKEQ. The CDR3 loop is CASSPDRGSEAFF. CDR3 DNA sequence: TGTGCCAGCAGCCCGGACAGGGGGTCTGAAGCTTTCTTT.

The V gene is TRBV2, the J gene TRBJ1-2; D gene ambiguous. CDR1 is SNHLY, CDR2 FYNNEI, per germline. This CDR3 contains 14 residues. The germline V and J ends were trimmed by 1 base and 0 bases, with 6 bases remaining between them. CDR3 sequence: CASSEDRPNYGYTF. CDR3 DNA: TGTGCCAGCAGTGAAGACAGACCTAACTATGGCTACACCTTC. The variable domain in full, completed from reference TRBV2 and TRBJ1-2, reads EPEVTQTPSHQVTQMGQEVILRCVPISNHLYFYWYRQILGQKVEFLVSFYNNEISEKSEIFDDQFSVERPDGSNFTLKIRSTKLEDSAMYFCASSEDRPNYGYTFGSGTRLTVV.

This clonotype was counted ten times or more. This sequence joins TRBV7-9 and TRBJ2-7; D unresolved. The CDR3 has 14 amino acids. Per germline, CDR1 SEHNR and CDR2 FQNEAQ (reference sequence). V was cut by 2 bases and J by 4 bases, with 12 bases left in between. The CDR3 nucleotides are TGTGCCAGCAGCTTATACGCCAGGCCTTACGAGCAGTACTTC. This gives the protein CASSLYARPYEQYF. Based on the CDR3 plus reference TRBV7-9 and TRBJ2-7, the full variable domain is DTGVSQNPRHKITKRGQNVTFRCDPISEHNRLYWYRQTLGQGPEFLTYFQNEAQLEKSRLLSDRFSAERPKGSFSTLEIQRTEQGDSAMYLCASSLYARPYEQYFGPGTRLTVT.

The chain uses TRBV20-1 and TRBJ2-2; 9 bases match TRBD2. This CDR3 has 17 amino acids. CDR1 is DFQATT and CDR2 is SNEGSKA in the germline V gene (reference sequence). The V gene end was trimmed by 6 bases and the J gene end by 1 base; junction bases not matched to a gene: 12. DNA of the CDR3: TGCAGTGCCACCCCCTTTTCTAGCGGGAAGAACACCGGGGAGCTGTTTTTT. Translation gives CSATPFSSGKNTGELFF.

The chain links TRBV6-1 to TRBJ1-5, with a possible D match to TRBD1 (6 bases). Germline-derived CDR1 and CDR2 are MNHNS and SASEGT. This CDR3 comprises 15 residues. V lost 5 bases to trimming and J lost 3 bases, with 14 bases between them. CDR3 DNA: TGTGCCAGCAGTATGACAGGAGGAATCAATCAGCCCCAGCATTTT. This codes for CASSMTGGINQPQHF.

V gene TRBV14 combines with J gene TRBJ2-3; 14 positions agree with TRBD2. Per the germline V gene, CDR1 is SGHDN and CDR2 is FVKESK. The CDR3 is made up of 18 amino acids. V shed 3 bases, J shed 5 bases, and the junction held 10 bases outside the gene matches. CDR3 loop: CASSQYPGLAGVRDTQYF. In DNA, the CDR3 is TGTGCCAGCAGCCAGTATCCGGGACTAGCGGGAGTAAGAGATACGCAGTATTTT.

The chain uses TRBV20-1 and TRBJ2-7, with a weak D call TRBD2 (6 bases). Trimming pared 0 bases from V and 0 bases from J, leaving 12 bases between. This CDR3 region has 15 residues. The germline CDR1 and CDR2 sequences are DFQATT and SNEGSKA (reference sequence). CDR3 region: CSARDLEGLSYEQYF. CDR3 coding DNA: TGCAGTGCTAGAGACCTGGAGGGCCTCTCCTACGAGCAGTACTTC.

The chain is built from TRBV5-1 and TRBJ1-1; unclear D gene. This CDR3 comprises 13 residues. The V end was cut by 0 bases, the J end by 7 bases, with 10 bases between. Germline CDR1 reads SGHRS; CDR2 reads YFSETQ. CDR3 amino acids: CASSLEMESEAFF. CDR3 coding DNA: TGCGCCAGCAGCTTGGAGATGGAAAGTGAAGCTTTCTTT. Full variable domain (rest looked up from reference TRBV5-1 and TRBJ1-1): KAGVTQTPRYLIKTRGQQVTLSCSPISGHRSVSWYQQTPGQGLQFLFEYFSETQRNKGNFPGRFSGRQFSNSRSEMNVSTLELGDSALYLCASSLEMESEAFFGQGTRLTVV.

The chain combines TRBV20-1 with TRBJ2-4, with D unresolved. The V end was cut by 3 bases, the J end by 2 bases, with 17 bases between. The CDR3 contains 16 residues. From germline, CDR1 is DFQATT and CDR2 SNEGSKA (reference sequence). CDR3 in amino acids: CSASVTPGPSKNIQYF. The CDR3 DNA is TGCAGTGCTAGTGTCACTCCGGGCCCCTCCAAAAACATTCAGTACTTC.

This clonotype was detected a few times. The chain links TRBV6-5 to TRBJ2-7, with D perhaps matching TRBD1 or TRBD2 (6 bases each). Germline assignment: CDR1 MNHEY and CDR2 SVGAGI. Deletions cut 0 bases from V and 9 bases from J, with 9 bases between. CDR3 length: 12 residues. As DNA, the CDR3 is TGTGCCAGCAGTTACTCTGGGGGGCGGCAGTACTTC. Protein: CASSYSGGRQYF.